This record concerns one TCR beta chain sequence. Its antigen is still unknown. The input lacks base qualities; no much larger clone sits a single base away. Here V drops 1 base and J drops 4 bases, and the junction holds 8 bases not matched to any gene. Its CDR3 holds 15 amino acids, cysteine through phenylalanine. Only the CDR3 portion is preserved as DNA: 45 bases, with reading frame beginning at the first base. The CDR1 and CDR2 encoded by the germline V gene are SGHDT and YYEEEE. The immunoSEQ kit was used, according to the manufacturer's recommendations, to generate TCR beta libraries from genomic DNA. Library preparation used a first multiplex PCR with proprietary primers, then a second PCR adding unique barcodes, with bead cleanups after each round. A kit-provided positive control reaction and a negative control reaction were included in every sample batch. The final libraries underwent checking on an Agilent 4200 TapeStation D1000 ScreenTape, volumetric pooling, and quantification by qPCR. Sequencing was performed on an Illumina NextSeq500 using a MidOutput 150-cycle cartridge, with 156 Read1 cycles, 15 Index1 cycles, and the kit custom primers. The pooled library was loaded at 1.0 pM with roughly 20% PhiX control spiked in. The authors' pipeline ran thus. Vendor-processed data were analyzed in R, with a clonotype defined as all T cells sharing the same CDR3 nucleotide sequence. In the clone abundance analyses, frequencies in each sample were normalized to that sample's 10,000 most abundant clones. Public T cell clones, averaging fewer than five per sample, were removed before analysis. A difference in abundance of at least 32-fold between compartments was used to define tumor-enriched and baseline blood-enriched clonotypes. A beta-binomial differential abundance model was applied to find clonotypes that expanded or contracted between blood time points. The Baroni-Urbani and Buser coefficient was used to measure tumor-blood repertoire similarity, and groups were compared with two-tailed Wilcoxon tests in R. Entries here come from immuneACCESS through TCRdb and include only in-frame sequences with V and J called. Some clones fail to appear in such tables; in the studies checked, an unresolved V gene covers under half of the shortfall, and the cause of the remainder is unknown. For V, J and clone size, that table is used; D and trimming come from the DNA. For this sample the table gives about 50,000 clones, of which about 83% were detected only once. Together, the top ten hold 25% to 35% of the sample.

This entry comes from a study of radiation and T cells in renal cell carcinoma (TCRdb year 2020). Study-wide context: Samples came from a clinical trial, in which primary renal cell carcinomas received 15 Gy stereotactic body radiation therapy followed by nephrectomy 4 weeks later. A total of around 53 samples underwent TCR beta sequencing, made up of some 26 tumors and some 27 peripheral blood samples. Across all 55 or so samples, several million unique CDR3 nucleotide sequences encoding about 2.7 million unique CDR3 amino acid sequences were identified.

General conclusions and limits of the study: Changes in the blood repertoire were not tracked past 4 weeks after treatment. With a single-armed trial design, the study had no way to address how radiation dose or scheduling affects the TCR repertoire. Top tumor clonotypes rose in blood from baseline to 2 weeks post-radiation, then contracted by 4 weeks, suggesting transient expansion of tumor-resident clones. Because pretreatment tumor biopsies were not available, the study could not determine whether clonotypes were already present within the tumor at baseline.

The label giving this sample's time point can be read as: baseline pretreatment blood. The treatment or condition label here, explained by the study, means: 15 Gy SBRT to primary tumor, nephrectomy 4 weeks later. To follow tumor-enriched clonotypes, serial peripheral blood was collected from radiation-treated patients at baseline and at 2 weeks and 4 weeks after SBRT. All patients had renal cell carcinoma with clear cell pathology. Genomic DNA for TCR sequencing was prepared using the QIAamp DNA Blood Mini Kit (Qiagen). The analyses included only samples that passed all quality control checks. The rearranged chain carries TRBV5-6 and TRBJ2-7, and 7 bases in between align with TRBD2. The sequence was obtained from a woman between 65 and 79 years old with renal cell carcinoma. The sample was blood, taken from a patient whose treatment included radiotherapy and nephrectomy. The nucleotide sequence is TGTGCCAGCAGCTTGACGGCGATCGGGGGGTACGAGCAGTACTTC. This translates into CASSLTAIGGYEQYF.